In its sample, the clone carrying this T cell receptor (beta chain) was seen many times. What it recognizes is unknown. This CDR3 contains 13 residues. Germline V gives CDR1 SGHRS, CDR2 YFSETQ. V was cut by 5 bases and J by 5 bases, with 13 bases left in between. This sample is drawn from a study of T cells after yellow fever vaccination. Study context: It was SMART-Seq v4 Ultra Low Input that prepared the fractions with low cell numbers. General study points: A large majority of primary-vaccination clones showed up again after the booster (about 96% CD4, about 90% CD8). Peaking on day 5 versus 15, the secondary response was faster but weaker.

The TCR cDNA carried a universal primer site and UMIs from 5'RACE template switching. TCRdb called the 5' RACE reads again in MiXCR, with one record for every CDR3 protein. Of 300,000 to 400,000 distinct CDR3 sequences in the sample, 8% to 10% are singletons; the top ten hold roughly 17%. The sequence derives from a man between 18 and 35 years old who received the YFV17D yellow fever vaccine. V is TRBV5-1 and J is TRBJ2-5, with D uncertain. The specimen was PBMCs, collected on the day of the first yellow fever vaccination. CDR3 loop: CASRLNRRETQYF. CDR3 in DNA: TGCGCCAGCAGGCTTAACCGGCGGGAGACCCAGTACTTC. Variable domain in full (rest from reference TRBV5-1 and TRBJ2-5): KAGVTQTPRYLIKTRGQQVTLSCSPISGHRSVSWYQQTPGQGLQFLFEYFSETQRNKGNFPGRFSGRQFSNSRSEMNVSTLELGDSALYLCASRLNRRETQYFGPGTRLLVL.